Listed below are T cell receptor beta chains from one sample, sequenced in a study of shared clonotypes between healthy human individuals. Sequencing was performed with immunoSEQ multiplex PCR; in TCRdb, only in-frame clones are kept and a portion is missing. This sample has nearly 500,000 clones, with 76% found just once. The sample was PBMCs. These receptors came from a middle-aged woman in good health. Some clones in this sample may be carry-over from other donors' samples. Each CDR3 is given with its conserved first and last residue. Each record gives: V gene, clone size, J gene, D gene, CDR3 protein, CDR3 DNA. The D gene is left open where the match is weak. Not every row has a clone size; where given, it reads once, few, many or a size class.

v_call: TRBV28
clone_size: -
j_call: TRBJ2-1
d_call: TRBD2
cdr3_aa: CASSLSGTPTQFF
cdr3_nt: TGTGCCAGCAGTTTGAGCGGGACTCCGACTCAGTTCTTC

v_call: TRBV7-2
clone_size: -
j_call: TRBJ1-2
d_call: -
cdr3_aa: CASSPPGGTYGYTF
cdr3_nt: TGTGCCAGCAGCCCCCCGGGTGGGACTTATGGCTACACCTTC

v_call: TRBV19
clone_size: once
j_call: TRBJ2-5
d_call: TRBD1
cdr3_aa: CASSMDREETQYF
cdr3_nt: TGTGCCAGTAGCATGGACAGGGAAGAGACCCAGTACTTC

v_call: TRBV5-1
clone_size: -
j_call: TRBJ2-2
d_call: TRBD2
cdr3_aa: CASSLTSGSGTGELFF
cdr3_nt: TGCGCCAGCAGCTTGACTAGCGGGAGTGGCACCGGGGAGCTGTTTTTT

v_call: TRBV2
clone_size: few
j_call: TRBJ1-5
d_call: TRBD1
cdr3_aa: CASSGTGVQPQHF
cdr3_nt: TGTGCCAGCAGTGGGACAGGGGTGCAGCCCCAGCATTTT

v_call: TRBV19
clone_size: -
j_call: TRBJ2-3
d_call: -
cdr3_aa: CASSYDRLTDTQYF
cdr3_nt: TGTGCCAGTAGTTACGACAGATTAACAGATACGCAGTATTTT

v_call: TRBV11-3
clone_size: -
j_call: TRBJ1-1
d_call: -
cdr3_aa: CASSFGGETEAFF
cdr3_nt: TGTGCCAGCAGCTTCGGGGGAGAAACTGAAGCTTTCTTT

v_call: TRBV18
clone_size: -
j_call: TRBJ2-5
d_call: TRBD1
cdr3_aa: CASSPQGARETQYF
cdr3_nt: TGTGCCAGCTCACCACAGGGGGCTAGAGAGACCCAGTACTTC

v_call: TRBV4-2
clone_size: -
j_call: TRBJ2-7
d_call: TRBD2
cdr3_aa: CASSQGLAVYEQYF
cdr3_nt: TGTGCCAGCAGCCAAGGGCTAGCGGTGTACGAGCAGTACTTC

v_call: TRBV4-3
clone_size: -
j_call: TRBJ1-1
d_call: TRBD1
cdr3_aa: CASSQETGSDTEAFF
cdr3_nt: TGCGCCAGCAGCCAAGAGACAGGGTCGGACACTGAAGCTTTCTTT

v_call: TRBV5-4
clone_size: -
j_call: TRBJ1-2
d_call: -
cdr3_aa: CASSSQGGGYGYTF
cdr3_nt: TGTGCCAGCAGCTCACAGGGCGGTGGCTATGGCTACACCTTC

v_call: TRBV21-1
clone_size: -
j_call: TRBJ2-3
d_call: -
cdr3_aa: CASSLLLDTQYF
cdr3_nt: TGTGCCAGCAGCCTCCTACTGGATACGCAGTATTTT

v_call: TRBV28
clone_size: -
j_call: TRBJ2-2
d_call: -
cdr3_aa: CASRTGQINTGELFF
cdr3_nt: TGTGCCAGCAGGACCGGACAAATAAACACCGGGGAGCTGTTTTTT

v_call: TRBV4-3
clone_size: few
j_call: TRBJ2-7
d_call: TRBD1
cdr3_aa: CASSQEGDRGGQQYF
cdr3_nt: TGCGCCAGCAGCCAAGAAGGAGACAGGGGCGGCCAGCAGTACTTC

v_call: TRBV10-3
clone_size: -
j_call: TRBJ2-7
d_call: TRBD1
cdr3_aa: CAISRTGAYEQYF
cdr3_nt: TGTGCCATCAGTAGGACAGGGGCCTACGAGCAGTACTTC

v_call: TRBV4-1
clone_size: -
j_call: TRBJ2-1
d_call: TRBD2
cdr3_aa: CASSQLTSGRSLLNEQFF
cdr3_nt: TGCGCCAGCAGCCAATTGACTAGCGGGAGGAGCCTCCTAAATGAGCAGTTCTTC

v_call: TRBV7-2
clone_size: -
j_call: TRBJ2-2
d_call: -
cdr3_aa: CASSFLLGVTGELFF
cdr3_nt: TGTGCCAGCAGCTTTCTCCTAGGTGTAACCGGGGAGCTGTTTTTT

v_call: TRBV2
clone_size: -
j_call: TRBJ2-2
d_call: -
cdr3_aa: CASSGTSFTGELFF
cdr3_nt: TGTGCCAGCAGTGGCACTAGTTTCACCGGGGAGCTGTTTTTT

v_call: TRBV7-2
clone_size: -
j_call: TRBJ2-7
d_call: -
cdr3_aa: CASSLPSGGIGEQYF
cdr3_nt: TGTGCCAGCAGCTTGCCGTCCGGCGGGATCGGCGAGCAGTACTTC

v_call: TRBV6-1
clone_size: -
j_call: TRBJ1-2
d_call: TRBD1
cdr3_aa: CASSARDRGRFYGYTF
cdr3_nt: TGTGCCAGCAGTGCCCGGGACAGGGGGCGGTTCTATGGCTACACCTTC

v_call: TRBV19
clone_size: -
j_call: TRBJ2-2
d_call: -
cdr3_aa: CASSIPPGELFF
cdr3_nt: TGTGCCAGTAGTATTCCCCCCGGGGAGCTGTTTTTT

v_call: TRBV6-6
clone_size: few
j_call: TRBJ2-7
d_call: -
cdr3_aa: CASSYLEGEAYEQYF
cdr3_nt: TGTGCCAGCAGTTACTTAGAGGGGGAAGCCTACGAGCAGTACTTC

v_call: TRBV2
clone_size: -
j_call: TRBJ2-1
d_call: -
cdr3_aa: CASRRLVSNEQFF
cdr3_nt: TGTGCCAGCAGGCGACTAGTTTCGAATGAGCAGTTCTTC

v_call: TRBV28
clone_size: -
j_call: TRBJ1-5
d_call: -
cdr3_aa: CASSLWGSMQPQHF
cdr3_nt: TGTGCCAGCAGTTTATGGGGATCGATGCAGCCCCAGCATTTT

v_call: TRBV7-2
clone_size: few
j_call: TRBJ2-6
d_call: -
cdr3_aa: CASSISSVLTF
cdr3_nt: TGTGCCAGCAGCATCAGCTCCGTCCTGACTTTC

v_call: TRBV27
clone_size: -
j_call: TRBJ1-1
d_call: -
cdr3_aa: CASSLSSWDAGAFF
cdr3_nt: TGTGCCAGCAGTTTGAGCAGCTGGGACGCTGGGGCTTTCTTT

v_call: TRBV7-9
clone_size: -
j_call: TRBJ2-5
d_call: TRBD2
cdr3_aa: CASSLATLAGTQYF
cdr3_nt: TGTGCCAGCAGCTTAGCGACCCTAGCGGGGACCCAGTACTTC

v_call: TRBV5-1
clone_size: few
j_call: TRBJ2-1
d_call: TRBD2
cdr3_aa: CASSNLAGPGVNEQFF
cdr3_nt: TGCGCCAGCAGCAACCTAGCGGGACCCGGCGTAAATGAGCAGTTCTTC

v_call: TRBV16
clone_size: -
j_call: TRBJ2-7
d_call: TRBD2
cdr3_aa: CASSQSRTSGMREQYF
cdr3_nt: TGTGCCAGCAGCCAATCGAGGACTAGCGGGATGAGGGAGCAGTACTTC

v_call: TRBV27
clone_size: -
j_call: TRBJ2-7
d_call: -
cdr3_aa: CACRPSRFSYEQYF
cdr3_nt: TGTGCCTGCAGACCCTCTAGATTCTCCTACGAGCAGTACTTC

v_call: TRBV5-8
clone_size: once
j_call: TRBJ2-7
d_call: -
cdr3_aa: CASTSPSHEQYF
cdr3_nt: TGTGCCAGCACCTCCCCCTCACACGAGCAGTACTTC

v_call: TRBV28
clone_size: -
j_call: TRBJ1-4
d_call: -
cdr3_aa: CASRAGGTNEKLFF
cdr3_nt: TGTGCCAGCAGGGCGGGGGGGACTAATGAAAAACTGTTTTTT

v_call: TRBV7-7
clone_size: few
j_call: TRBJ1-3
d_call: -
cdr3_aa: CASSMDRHSGNTIYF
cdr3_nt: TGTGCCAGCAGCATGGACCGCCACTCTGGAAACACCATATATTTT

v_call: TRBV7-6
clone_size: many
j_call: TRBJ2-1
d_call: TRBD2
cdr3_aa: CASSALAGGGYNEQFF
cdr3_nt: TGTGCCAGCAGCGCCCTAGCGGGAGGTGGGTACAATGAGCAGTTCTTC

v_call: TRBV27
clone_size: -
j_call: TRBJ1-1
d_call: TRBD1
cdr3_aa: CASRADDRAKAFF
cdr3_nt: TGTGCCAGCAGGGCCGATGACAGGGCTAAGGCTTTCTTT

v_call: TRBV4-1
clone_size: -
j_call: TRBJ2-1
d_call: TRBD1
cdr3_aa: CASSHTGQGWTNEQFF
cdr3_nt: TGCGCCAGCAGCCATACCGGACAGGGGTGGACCAATGAGCAGTTCTTC

v_call: TRBV30
clone_size: -
j_call: TRBJ2-3
d_call: TRBD2
cdr3_aa: CAWSVGLAGFTDTQYF
cdr3_nt: TGTGCCTGGAGTGTTGGTCTAGCGGGCTTCACAGATACGCAGTATTTT

v_call: TRBV5-1
clone_size: -
j_call: TRBJ1-1
d_call: -
cdr3_aa: CASSTSDRNTEAFF
cdr3_nt: TGCGCCAGCAGCACTTCAGACAGGAACACTGAAGCTTTCTTT

v_call: TRBV7-8
clone_size: -
j_call: TRBJ2-7
d_call: -
cdr3_aa: CASSLRGRYEQYF
cdr3_nt: TGTGCCAGCAGCTTAAGGGGTCGCTACGAGCAGTACTTC

v_call: TRBV11-2
clone_size: -
j_call: TRBJ2-7
d_call: -
cdr3_aa: CASSWGAGLLEQYF
cdr3_nt: TGTGCCAGCAGCTGGGGCGCGGGCCTCCTCGAGCAGTACTTC

v_call: TRBV21-1
clone_size: -
j_call: TRBJ2-6
d_call: -
cdr3_aa: CASSKRTATSGANVLTF
cdr3_nt: TGTGCCAGCAGCAAAAGGACAGCAACCTCTGGGGCCAACGTCCTGACTTTC

v_call: TRBV5-1
clone_size: -
j_call: TRBJ2-5
d_call: -
cdr3_aa: CASSPDVQETQYF
cdr3_nt: TGCGCCAGCAGCCCGGACGTCCAAGAGACCCAGTACTTC

v_call: TRBV18
clone_size: -
j_call: TRBJ2-1
d_call: TRBD1
cdr3_aa: CASSPPLQGAGNEQFF
cdr3_nt: TGTGCCAGCTCACCACCGTTACAGGGGGCGGGCAATGAGCAGTTCTTC

v_call: TRBV2
clone_size: -
j_call: TRBJ1-2
d_call: TRBD1
cdr3_aa: CASSGAGQARMANTF
cdr3_nt: TGTGCCAGCAGTGGGGCCGGACAGGCCCGTATGGCTAACACCTTC

v_call: TRBV5-6
clone_size: -
j_call: TRBJ2-3
d_call: TRBD2
cdr3_aa: CASSGTSGSTDTQYF
cdr3_nt: TGTGCCAGCAGCGGGACTAGCGGGAGTACGGATACGCAGTATTTT

v_call: TRBV7-2
clone_size: -
j_call: TRBJ2-7
d_call: TRBD1
cdr3_aa: CASSLKARQGGNEQYF
cdr3_nt: TGTGCCAGCAGCCTCAAAGCGAGACAGGGGGGGAACGAGCAGTACTTC